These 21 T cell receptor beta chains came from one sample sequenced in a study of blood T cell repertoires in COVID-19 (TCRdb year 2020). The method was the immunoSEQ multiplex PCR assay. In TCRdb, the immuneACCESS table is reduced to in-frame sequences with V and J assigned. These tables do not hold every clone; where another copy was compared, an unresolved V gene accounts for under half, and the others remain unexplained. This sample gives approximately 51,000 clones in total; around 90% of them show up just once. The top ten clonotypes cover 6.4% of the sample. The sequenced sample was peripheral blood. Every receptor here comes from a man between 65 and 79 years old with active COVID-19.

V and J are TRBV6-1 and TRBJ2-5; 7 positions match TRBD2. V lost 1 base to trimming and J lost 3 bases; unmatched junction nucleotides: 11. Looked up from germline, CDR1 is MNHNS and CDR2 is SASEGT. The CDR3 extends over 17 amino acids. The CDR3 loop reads CASSEEGRGSREETQYF. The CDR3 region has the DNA TGTGCCAGCAGTGAAGAGGGGAGGGGCAGCAGGGAAGAGACCCAGTACTTC.

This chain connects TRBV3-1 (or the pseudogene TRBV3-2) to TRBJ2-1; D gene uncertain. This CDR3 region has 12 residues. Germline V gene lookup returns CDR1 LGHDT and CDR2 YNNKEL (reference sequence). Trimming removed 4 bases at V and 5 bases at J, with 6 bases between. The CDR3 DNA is TGTGCCAGCAGCCCGACTCACAATGAGCAGTTCTTC. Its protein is CASSPTHNEQFF.

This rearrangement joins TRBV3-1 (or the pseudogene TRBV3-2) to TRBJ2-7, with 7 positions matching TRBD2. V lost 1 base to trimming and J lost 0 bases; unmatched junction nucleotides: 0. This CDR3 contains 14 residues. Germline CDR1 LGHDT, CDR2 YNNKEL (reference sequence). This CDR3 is CASSQGGGSYEQYF. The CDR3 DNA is TGTGCCAGCAGCCAAGGGGGGGGCTCCTACGAGCAGTACTTC.

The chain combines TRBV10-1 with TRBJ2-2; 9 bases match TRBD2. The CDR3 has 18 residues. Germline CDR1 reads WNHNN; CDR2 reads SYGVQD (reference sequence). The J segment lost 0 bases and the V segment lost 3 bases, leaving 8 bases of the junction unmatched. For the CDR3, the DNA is TGCGCCAGCAGTGATCTAGCGGGGAAACAAACGAACACCGGGGAGCTGTTTTTT. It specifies CASSDLAGKQTNTGELFF.

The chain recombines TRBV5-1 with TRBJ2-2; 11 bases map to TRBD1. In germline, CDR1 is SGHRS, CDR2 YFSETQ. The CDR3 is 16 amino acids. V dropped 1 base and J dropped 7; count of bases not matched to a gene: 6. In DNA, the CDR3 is TGCGCCAGCAGCTTGTATGGACAGGGGGCAATCGGGGAGCTGTTTTTT. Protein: CASSLYGQGAIGELFF. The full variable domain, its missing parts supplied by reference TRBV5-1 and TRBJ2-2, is KAGVTQTPRYLIKTRGQQVTLSCSPISGHRSVSWYQQTPGQGLQFLFEYFSETQRNKGNFPGRFSGRQFSNSRSEMNVSTLELGDSALYLCASSLYGQGAIGELFFGEGSRLTVL.

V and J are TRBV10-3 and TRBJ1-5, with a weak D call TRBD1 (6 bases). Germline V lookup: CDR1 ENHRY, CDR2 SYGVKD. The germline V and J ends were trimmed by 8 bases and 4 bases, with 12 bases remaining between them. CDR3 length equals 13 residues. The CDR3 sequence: CAISTGLNQPQHF. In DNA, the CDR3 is TGTGCCATCTCTACAGGGTTAAATCAGCCCCAGCATTTT.

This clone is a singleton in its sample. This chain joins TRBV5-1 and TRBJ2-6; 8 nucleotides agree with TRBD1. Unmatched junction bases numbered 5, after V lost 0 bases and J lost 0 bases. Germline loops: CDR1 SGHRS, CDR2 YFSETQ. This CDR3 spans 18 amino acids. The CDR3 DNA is TGCGCCAGCAGCTTGGGGGGACAGGCCTTCTCTGGGGCCAACGTCCTGACTTTC. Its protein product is CASSLGGQAFSGANVLTF. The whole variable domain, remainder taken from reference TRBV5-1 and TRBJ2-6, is KAGVTQTPRYLIKTRGQQVTLSCSPISGHRSVSWYQQTPGQGLQFLFEYFSETQRNKGNFPGRFSGRQFSNSRSEMNVSTLELGDSALYLCASSLGGQAFSGANVLTFGAGSRLTVL.

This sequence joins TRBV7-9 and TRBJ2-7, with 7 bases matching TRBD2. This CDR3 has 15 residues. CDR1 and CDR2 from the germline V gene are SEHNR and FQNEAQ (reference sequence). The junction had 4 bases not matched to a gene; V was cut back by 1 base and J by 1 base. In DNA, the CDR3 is TGTGCCAGCAGCTTAGGGCTAGCGGATTCCTACGAGCAGTACTTC. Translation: CASSLGLADSYEQYF. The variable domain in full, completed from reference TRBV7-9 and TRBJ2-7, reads DTGVSQNPRHKITKRGQNVTFRCDPISEHNRLYWYRQTLGQGPEFLTYFQNEAQLEKSRLLSDRFSAERPKGSFSTLEIQRTEQGDSAMYLCASSLGLADSYEQYFGPGTRLTVT.

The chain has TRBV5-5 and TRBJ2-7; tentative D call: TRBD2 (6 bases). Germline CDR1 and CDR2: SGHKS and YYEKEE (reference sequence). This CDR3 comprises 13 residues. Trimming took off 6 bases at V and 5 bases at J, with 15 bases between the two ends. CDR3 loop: CASTMVGGNEQYF. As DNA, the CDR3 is TGTGCCAGCACCATGGTTGGGGGGAACGAGCAGTACTTC.

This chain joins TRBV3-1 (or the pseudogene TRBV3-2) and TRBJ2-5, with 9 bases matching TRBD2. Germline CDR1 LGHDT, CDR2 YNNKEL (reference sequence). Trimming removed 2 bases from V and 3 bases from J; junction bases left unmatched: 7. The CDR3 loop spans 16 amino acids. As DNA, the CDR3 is TGTGCCAGCAGCCAATCTAGCGGGGTTATCAAAGAGACCCAGTACTTC. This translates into CASSQSSGVIKETQYF.

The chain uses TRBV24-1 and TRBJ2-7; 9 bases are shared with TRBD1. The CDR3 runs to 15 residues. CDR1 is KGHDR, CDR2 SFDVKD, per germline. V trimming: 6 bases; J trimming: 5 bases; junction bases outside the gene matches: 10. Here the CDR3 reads CATSLLQGALHEQYF. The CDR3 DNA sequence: TGTGCCACCAGTCTCCTACAGGGGGCTCTTCACGAGCAGTACTTC.

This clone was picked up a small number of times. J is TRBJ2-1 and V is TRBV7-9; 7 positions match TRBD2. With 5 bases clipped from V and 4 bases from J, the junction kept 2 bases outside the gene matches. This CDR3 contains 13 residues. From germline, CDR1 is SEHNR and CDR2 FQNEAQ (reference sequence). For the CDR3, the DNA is TGTGCCAGCAGCGCTAGCGGTTACAATGAGCAGTTCTTC. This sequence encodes CASSASGYNEQFF.

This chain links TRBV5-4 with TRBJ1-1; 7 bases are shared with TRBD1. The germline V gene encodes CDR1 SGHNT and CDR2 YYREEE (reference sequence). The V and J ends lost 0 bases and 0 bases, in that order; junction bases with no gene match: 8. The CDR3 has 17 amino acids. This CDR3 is CASSLDPGQTLNTEAFF. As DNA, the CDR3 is TGTGCCAGCAGCTTGGATCCGGGACAGACTTTGAACACTGAAGCTTTCTTT.

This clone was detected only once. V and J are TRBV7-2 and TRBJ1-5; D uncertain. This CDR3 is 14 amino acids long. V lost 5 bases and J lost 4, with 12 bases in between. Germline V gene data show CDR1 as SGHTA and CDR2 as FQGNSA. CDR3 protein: CASSLSQINQPQHF. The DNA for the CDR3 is TGTGCCAGCAGCCTATCACAGATAAATCAGCCCCAGCATTTT.

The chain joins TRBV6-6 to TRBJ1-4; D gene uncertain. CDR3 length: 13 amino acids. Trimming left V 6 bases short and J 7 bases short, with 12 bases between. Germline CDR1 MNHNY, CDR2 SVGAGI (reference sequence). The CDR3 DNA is TGTGCCAGCAGCTTAGTAGTTGGTGAAAAACTGTTTTTT. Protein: CASSLVVGEKLFF.

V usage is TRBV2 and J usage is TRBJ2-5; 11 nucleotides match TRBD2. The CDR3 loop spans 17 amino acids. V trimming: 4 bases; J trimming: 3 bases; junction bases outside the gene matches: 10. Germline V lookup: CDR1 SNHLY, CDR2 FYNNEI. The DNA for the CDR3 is TGTGCCAGCAGTGCCAGACCGGTGACTAGCGGGGAAGAGACCCAGTACTTC. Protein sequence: CASSARPVTSGEETQYF.

CDR3 bases: TGTGCCAGCTGGAGGACAGGGGTAGCTTTCTTT. This encodes CASWRTGVAFF. The chain employs TRBV6-5 and TRBJ1-1, with 9 bases matching TRBD1. V lost 8 bases to trimming and J lost 10 bases; unmatched junction nucleotides: 5. This CDR3 contains 11 residues. Germline CDR1 is MNHEY and CDR2 is SVGAGI.

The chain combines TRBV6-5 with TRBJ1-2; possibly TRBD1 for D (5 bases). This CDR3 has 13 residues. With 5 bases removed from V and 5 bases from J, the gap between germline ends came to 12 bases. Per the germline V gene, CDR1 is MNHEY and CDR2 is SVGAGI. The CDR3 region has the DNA TGTGCCAGCAGTAACGGGGCGGGGTATGGCTACACCTTC. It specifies CASSNGAGYGYTF.

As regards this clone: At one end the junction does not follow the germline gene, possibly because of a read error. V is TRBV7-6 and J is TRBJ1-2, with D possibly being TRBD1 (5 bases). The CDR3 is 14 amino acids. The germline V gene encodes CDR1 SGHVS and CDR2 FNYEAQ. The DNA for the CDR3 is TGTGCCAGCAGATTAGACAGCACTAACTATGGCTACACCTTC. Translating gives CASRLDSTNYGYTF.

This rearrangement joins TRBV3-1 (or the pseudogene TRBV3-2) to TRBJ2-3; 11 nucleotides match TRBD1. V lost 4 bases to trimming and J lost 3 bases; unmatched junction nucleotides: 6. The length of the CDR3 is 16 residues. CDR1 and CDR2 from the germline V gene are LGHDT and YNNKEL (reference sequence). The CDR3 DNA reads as TGTGCCAGCAGCCCCTACGGACAGGGGGCAACAGATACGCAGTATTTT. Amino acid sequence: CASSPYGQGATDTQYF.

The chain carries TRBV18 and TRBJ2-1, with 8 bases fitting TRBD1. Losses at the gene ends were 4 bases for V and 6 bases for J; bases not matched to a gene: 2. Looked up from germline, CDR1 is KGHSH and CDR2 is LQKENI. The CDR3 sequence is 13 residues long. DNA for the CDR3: TGTGCCAGCTCACTCACAGGGGGCAATGAGCAGTTCTTC. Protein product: CASSLTGGNEQFF.